Listed below are T cell receptor beta chains from one sample, sequenced in a study of siplizumab effects on memory and regulatory T cells. TCRdb keeps only in-frame clones here, not all; method: immunoSEQ multiplex PCR. The sample consists of some 100,000 clones, more than 85% of them appearing once. The sample taken for sequencing was CD4+ T cells sorted from blood. The source of these receptors is a human donor in good health. Some clones in this sample may be carry-over from other donors' samples. CDR3s include the opening cysteine and the closing phenylalanine or tryptophan.

TRBJ2-1,TRBV7-9,CASSLVGNEQFF
TRBJ2-5,TRBV6-6,CASSYSQGQETQYF
TRBJ2-1,TRBV18,CASSPPTSGLDYNEQFF
TRBJ2-5,TRBV9,CASSPTSGRAPPETQYF
TRBJ2-1,TRBV2,CASSAGTSGKGSYNEQFF
TRBJ2-1,TRBV5-1,CASSLLGDNEQFF
TRBJ2-1,TRBV4-1,CASSPAGQTSYNEQFF
TRBJ2-5,TRBV6-5,CASSPRDSLTQYF
TRBJ2-7,TRBV28,CASSLGPSGTAEQYF
TRBJ1-3,TRBV6-9,CASSYRSTGNTIYF
TRBJ1-2,TRBV4-1,CASSQVLISYGYTF
TRBJ2-5,TRBV27,CASSPFSGETQYF
TRBJ1-5,TRBV7-2,CASSLTGDNQPQHF
TRBJ2-5,TRBV5-5,CASSLDVGGVETQYF
TRBJ2-1,TRBV5-1,CASSKYFSGRGPYNEQFF
TRBJ2-1,TRBV6-5,CASSPLARTYNEQFF
TRBJ2-1,TRBV9,CASSVEGRWDNEQFF
TRBJ1-2,TRBV18,CASSNAGTGGMYGYTF
TRBJ2-1,TRBV18,CASSPRGNSYNEQFF
TRBJ1-2,TRBV19,CASSKQGTGYTF
TRBJ2-5,TRBV14,CASSQARRAQYF
TRBJ1-2,TRBV10-3,CASSSEYRNSAGYTF
TRBJ1-1,TRBV6-6,CASIRRGEVNTEAFF
TRBJ2-7,TRBV15,CATSAGRFHEQYF
TRBJ2-7,TRBV28,CASSLRYEQYF
TRBJ1-4,TRBV23-1,CASSQSNVPNEKLFF
TRBJ2-3,TRBV6-1,CASSEGFLSDTQYF
TRBJ2-7,TRBV7-3,CASSPRASHGEQYF
TRBJ2-3,TRBV27,CASSLTPGLADTDTQYF
TRBJ1-4,TRBV4-2,CASSQPGWSNEKLFF
TRBJ1-2,TRBV19,CATGHSLYGYTF
TRBJ2-2,TRBV14,CASSRDRGTGELFF
TRBJ2-5,TRBV7-2,CASSRTYKEETQYF
TRBJ1-5,TRBV18,CASSPSGQHQPQHF
TRBJ2-7,TRBV6-1,CASSERNGAYDEQYF
TRBJ1-3,TRBV5-5,CASSLDSFFTGNTIYF
TRBJ2-3,TRBV19,CASRGGGSTDTQYF
TRBJ1-2,TRBV2,CASSLQGAHGYTF
TRBJ1-2,TRBV10-3,CAIRGGDEGGYTF
TRBJ2-1,TRBV6-1,CASSAGTPNSLLFF
TRBJ2-7,TRBV30,CAWSLTGASGEQYF
TRBJ2-5,TRBV27,CASSRTGGDETQYF
TRBJ1-3,TRBV18,CASSPLSDSGNTIYF
TRBJ2-7,TRBV6-1,CASSVITTNYEQYF
TRBJ1-1,TRBV6-5,CASSSEGRRTEAFF
TRBJ2-3,TRBV5-4,CASSLASGSPSTDTQYF
TRBJ2-3,TRBV28,CASSLPRDTQYF
TRBJ2-1,TRBV6-5,CASGLLAGAGGEQFF
TRBJ2-7,TRBV18,CASSSRGGTGYNEQYF